A selection of T cell receptor beta chains follows, all from one sample in a study of shared clonotypes between healthy human individuals. TCRdb's table, derived via immunoSEQ multiplex PCR, lists solely in-frame clones and lacks some. The sample records more than 2,000,000 clones, just over 90% being singletons. The sequencing input was naive CD4+ T cells from PBMCs. These receptors were taken from a man aged 18 to 35 in good health. Some clones in this sample may be carry-over from other donors' samples. CDR3s include the opening cysteine and the closing phenylalanine or tryptophan.

TRBV6-5,TRBJ1-3,CASSYSSKSSGNTIYF
TRBV10-3,TRBJ2-1,CAISGLLADSYNEQFF
TRBV7-9,TRBJ2-5,CASSQEGRMQETQYF
TRBV19,TRBJ2-7,CASSIAGTGDYEQYF
TRBV10-3,TRBJ1-1,CATQGIQGPVNTEAFF
TRBV10-3,TRBJ2-4,CAISWGPAKNIQYF
TRBV28,TRBJ1-4,CASSPRGRATNEKLFF
TRBV5-1,TRBJ2-3,CASSFFGTDTQYF
TRBV5-1,TRBJ1-1,CASSLSIGQVYEAFF
TRBV6-5,TRBJ2-7,CASSPQRESEQYF
TRBV27,TRBJ2-3,CASSDRDMDTQYF
TRBV2,TRBJ2-7,CASSEDGGWGYEQYF
TRBV7-9,TRBJ2-2,CASQTGELFF
TRBV6-1,TRBJ2-1,CAIRWRDPYNEQFF
TRBV5-1,TRBJ2-3,CASSPVAGGPDTQYF
TRBV7-3,TRBJ2-3,CASSLGIGSDTQYF
TRBV6-1,TRBJ2-7,CASSETPWEEQYF
TRBV5-1,TRBJ1-1,CASSLAGGITEAFF